The source of this T cell receptor (beta chain) is a study of cytomegalovirus exposure and HLA in healthy donors. Overall study results and limits: No immune exposure information besides CMV serostatus was available. Earlier analysis looked at TCR beta V segments, and most were productive about 87% or about 30% of the time.

Only a few counts were recorded for this clone. The target antigen is unknown. Primers: 60 Vbeta forward and 13 Jbeta reverse. TCRdb's table, derived via immunoSEQ multiplex PCR, lists solely in-frame clones and lacks some. This sample carries tens of thousands of clones, around two thirds of them seen once, and the ten largest clones take 3.5% to 4.5%. This CDR3 region has 19 residues. From germline, CDR1 is MNHEY and CDR2 SMNVEV (reference sequence). V lost 0 bases, J lost 0 bases, and 18 bases lay in between. This chain links TRBV27 with TRBJ1-5; TRBD1 is a possible D gene (5 bases). The clonotype originates from a young man in good health and CMV-seronegative. Sequenced sample: PBMCs. CDR3 in DNA: TGTGCCAGCAGTTTATCCGCGGCGGGGGGTTTCTATAGCAATCAGCCCCAGCATTTT. Protein product: CASSLSAAGGFYSNQPQHF.